The 28 T cell receptor beta chains below all came from one sample that was sequenced in a study of T cells in Graves' hyperthyroidism and ophthalmopathy. Amplification yielded TCR beta CDR3 regions, with RNA transcripts as the source. Using the HTBI primer set, a first-round RT-PCR was run on the TCR CDR3. TCRdb ran MiXCR on the multiplex PCR reads and lists one entry per CDR3 protein. Here the sample spans hundreds of thousands of distinct CDR3 sequences, more than 15% being singletons. The sample was blood. These receptor sequences come from a woman aged 40 to 50 with Graves' ophthalmopathy.

The chain is built from TRBV6-2 or TRBV6-3 and TRBJ2-5, with a weak D call TRBD2 (5 bases). This CDR3 contains 13 residues. V was shortened by 6 bases and J by 1 base, with 9 bases between the two germline ends. Germline assignment: CDR1 MNHEY and CDR2 SVGEGT. Here the CDR3 DNA reads TGTGCCAGCAGGACGGGATTCCAAGAGACCCAGTACTTC. Its translation is CASRTGFQETQYF.

This clonotype was seen at least ten times. V usage is TRBV11-3 and J usage is TRBJ1-1; D uncertain. Trimming pared 5 bases from V and 6 bases from J, leaving 10 bases between. The germline CDR1 and CDR2 sequences are SGHNT and YENEEA. The CDR3 totals 12 residues. CDR3 bases: TGTGCCAGCAGCCTCGAGAGGGCTGAAGCTTTCTTT. This sequence encodes CASSLERAEAFF.

This clonotype was observed many times. The gene calls are TRBV2 and TRBJ1-5, with 8 bases fitting TRBD1. This CDR3 spans 16 amino acids. The ends lost 4 bases at V and 1 base at J; junction bases unmatched: 6. Germline V gene data show CDR1 as SNHLY and CDR2 as FYNNEI. DNA of the CDR3: TGTGCCAGCAGTGCACAGGGGGAGTGGAGCAATCAGCCCCAGCATTTT. Its protein product is CASSAQGEWSNQPQHF.

Only a few counts were recorded for this clonotype. The chain is built from TRBV11-2 and TRBJ2-3; 7 positions agree with TRBD1. CDR3 length: 14 residues. Germline V lookup: CDR1 SGHAT, CDR2 FQNNGV. The ends lost 5 bases at V and 3 bases at J; junction bases unmatched: 5. CDR3 nucleotides: TGTGCCAGCAGCGAGGGACAGATTACAGATACGCAGTATTTT. Protein: CASSEGQITDTQYF.

The table lists this clonotype with a few counts. CDR3 nucleotides: TGCAGCGTGCGTAGCGGGAGGGACACCGGGGAGCTGTTTTTT. It codes for CSVRSGRDTGELFF. This chain connects TRBV29-1 to TRBJ2-2; the match to TRBD2 covers 11 bases. The ends lost 6 bases at V and 3 bases at J; junction bases unmatched: 3. CDR3 length equals 14 residues. CDR1 is SQVTM and CDR2 is ANQGSEA in the germline V gene.

This clonotype occurred a few times. V and J are TRBV7-9 and TRBJ2-3, with D perhaps matching TRBD2 (6 bases). Germline V gene data show CDR1 as SEHNR and CDR2 as FQNEAQ (reference sequence). V lost 4 bases and J 3 bases, leaving 14 bases between the germline ends. This CDR3 contains 15 residues. CDR3: CASSSSGSATDTQYF. The DNA for the CDR3 is TGTGCCAGCAGCTCGAGCGGGTCGGCGACAGATACGCAGTATTTT.

The V gene is TRBV19, the J gene TRBJ1-3; D is unclear. CDR3 length equals 16 residues. V was clipped by 3 bases and J by 0 bases, with 12 bases between them. Germline CDR1 LNHDA, CDR2 SQIVND (reference sequence). Here the CDR3 reads CASSIERDFSGNTIYF. The CDR3, as DNA: TGTGCCAGTAGTATCGAAAGGGATTTCTCTGGAAACACCATATATTTT.

This rearrangement joins TRBV6-1 to TRBJ2-3; D tentatively reads TRBD1 or TRBD2 (5 bases each). CDR1 and CDR2 (germline): MNHNS, SASEGT. Deletions cut 5 bases from V and 6 bases from J, with 18 bases between. The CDR3 has 15 amino acids. In DNA, the CDR3 is TGTGCCAGCAGTCGGGGCCAGGCGGCGTCGGATACGCAGTATTTT. Translating gives CASSRGQAASDTQYF.

This chain links TRBV9 with TRBJ2-1; D gene ambiguous. The ends were cut back, 0 bases at V and 5 bases at J, with 9 bases in the middle. The CDR3 loop spans 14 amino acids. Germline V gene sequence: CDR1 SGDLS, CDR2 YYNGEE. This CDR3 reads CASSVDWGNNEQFF. CDR3 DNA: TGTGCCAGCAGCGTAGATTGGGGAAACAATGAGCAGTTCTTC. The entire variable domain, with the rest obtained from reference TRBV9 and TRBJ2-1, is as follows: DSGVTQTPKHLITATGQRVTLRCSPRSGDLSVYWYQQSLDQGLQFLIQYYNGEERAKGNILERFSAQQFPDLHSELNLSSLELGDSALYFCASSVDWGNNEQFFGPGTRLTVL.

The table lists this clonotype with many counts. The V call is TRBV20-1, the J call TRBJ2-3; tentative D call: TRBD2 (5 bases). The V gene lost 1 base and the J gene lost 0 bases, with 11 bases spanning the gap. Per germline, CDR1 DFQATT and CDR2 SNEGSKA (reference sequence). CDR3 length: 15 residues. DNA for the CDR3: TGCAGTGCTAGAGGAGGGCTCAAAAGCACAGATACGCAGTATTTT. This codes for CSARGGLKSTDTQYF.

This clonotype was observed at least ten times. The chain employs TRBV11-2 and TRBJ1-2; 10 nucleotides match TRBD1. The CDR3 consists of 14 residues. Trimming at V came to 6 bases and at J to 2 bases, leaving 3 bases not matched to a gene. Germline CDR1 is SGHAT and CDR2 is FQNNGV. The CDR3 nucleotides are TGTGCCAGCAGGACAGGGGGCGAAAACTATGGCTACACCTTC. Amino acid sequence: CASRTGGENYGYTF.

J is TRBJ2-1 and V is TRBV11-1; perhaps D is TRBD1 or TRBD2 (6 bases each). Germline CDR1 is SGHAT and CDR2 is FQDESV (reference sequence). The V end was cut by 8 bases, the J end by 7 bases, with 12 bases between. The CDR3 totals 12 residues. The CDR3 protein is CASVGGQNEQFF. The DNA of the CDR3 is TGTGCCAGCGTGGGGGGACAAAATGAGCAGTTCTTC.

Only a few counts were recorded for this clonotype. The chain carries TRBV28 and TRBJ2-1, with 11 positions matching TRBD2. The CDR3 loop spans 15 amino acids. Per the germline V gene, CDR1 is MDHEN and CDR2 is SYDVKM. With V trimmed by 5 bases and J by 7 bases, 7 bases remained unmatched. CDR3 sequence reads: CASSTLAGGVNEQFF. The CDR3 DNA sequence: TGTGCCAGCAGTACCCTAGCGGGAGGAGTAAATGAGCAGTTCTTC.

The sample holds many counts of this clonotype. This chain links TRBV3-1 with TRBJ1-2; D gene uncertain. The CDR3 sequence is 15 residues long. Between the trimmed V and J ends, which lost 0 bases and 0 bases, there was a span of 8 bases. The germline CDR1 and CDR2 sequences are LGHDT and YNNKEL (reference sequence). The CDR3 DNA is TGTGCCAGCAGCCAAGAGGTTCCAGCTAACTATGGCTACACCTTC. Protein: CASSQEVPANYGYTF.

This clonotype was observed many times. The V call is TRBV11-2, the J call TRBJ1-1; 7 bases agree with TRBD1. The CDR3 extends over 16 amino acids. V dropped 4 bases and J dropped 4; count of bases not matched to a gene: 12. Germline V CDR1 and CDR2: SGHAT, FQNNGV. CDR3 loop: CASSSRHGSGGTEAFF. DNA for the CDR3: TGTGCCAGCAGCTCCCGCCACGGGTCAGGGGGCACTGAAGCTTTCTTT.

Ten or more counts support this clonotype. This rearrangement joins TRBV2 to TRBJ2-7; D is unresolved. Germline V gives CDR1 SNHLY, CDR2 FYNNEI. The CDR3 runs 13 residues. Trimming stripped 1 base from V and 3 bases from J, with 7 bases between. Here the CDR3 reads CASSEDPFYEQYF. The CDR3 DNA reads as TGTGCCAGCAGTGAAGACCCTTTCTACGAGCAGTACTTC.

This clonotype was observed many times. This chain uses TRBV20-1 with TRBJ2-5; no reliable D call. Germline lookup yields CDR1 DFQATT and CDR2 SNEGSKA (reference sequence). This CDR3 has 14 residues. Between the trimmed V and J ends, which lost 0 bases and 2 bases, there was a span of 10 bases. The CDR3 DNA reads TGCAGTGCTAGAGATAGGCGTCTGCAAGAGACCCAGTACTTC. Translating it yields CSARDRRLQETQYF.

At least ten counts were recorded for this clonotype. The chain is built from TRBV18 and TRBJ2-7, with D perhaps TRBD1 (6 bases). The CDR3 extends over 14 amino acids. Germline CDR1 is KGHSH and CDR2 is LQKENI. Trimming removed 2 bases at V and 0 bases at J, with 8 bases between. The CDR3 DNA follows: TGTGCCAGCTCACCAGGGACACTCTCCTACGAGCAGTACTTC. Encoded protein: CASSPGTLSYEQYF.

The genes are TRBV12-3 or TRBV12-4 and TRBJ1-5; D may be TRBD1 (6 bases). The ends were cut back, 5 bases at V and 3 bases at J, with 11 bases in the middle. The CDR3 sequence is 14 residues long. CDR3 loop: CASSAGGPNQPQHF. The CDR3 nucleotides are TGTGCCAGCAGTGCCGGGGGGCCCAATCAGCCCCAGCATTTT.

The chain recombines TRBV20-1 with TRBJ2-5; D call uncertain. CDR3 size: 12 residues. In germline, CDR1 is DFQATT, CDR2 SNEGSKA (reference sequence). V was clipped by 4 bases and J by 2 bases, with 8 bases between them. The CDR3: CSAILQQETQYF. CDR3 in DNA: TGCAGTGCTATTTTACAACAAGAGACCCAGTACTTC.

This clonotype was detected ten times or more. The chain has TRBV20-1 and TRBJ2-5; D unresolved. Trimming stripped 3 bases from V and 5 bases from J, with 19 bases between. Germline CDR1 and CDR2: DFQATT and SNEGSKA (reference sequence). The CDR3 runs 15 residues. The CDR3 loop reads CSASSTWSPGETQYF. CDR3 in DNA: TGCAGTGCTAGCTCTACGTGGAGCCCCGGGGAGACCCAGTACTTC.

This clonotype occurred a few times. The V call is TRBV4-2, the J call TRBJ1-6, with a tentative D call TRBD1 (5 bases). Deletions cut 0 bases from V and 10 bases from J, with 16 bases between. Germline V CDR1 and CDR2: LGHNA, YNFKEQ. The CDR3 runs 16 residues. CDR3 sequence reads: CASSQDRGGLGSPLHF. As DNA, the CDR3 is TGTGCCAGCAGCCAAGATCGTGGGGGACTAGGGTCACCCCTCCACTTT.

This clonotype has ten or more counts. This sequence joins TRBV20-1 and TRBJ2-1; the D gene is possibly TRBD1 (6 bases). The CDR3 covers 13 residues. Germline-derived CDR1 and CDR2 are DFQATT and SNEGSKA (reference sequence). V lost 5 bases, J lost 5 bases, and 13 bases lay in between. The CDR3 DNA reads as TGCAGTGCTGGGACAAACCCCCACAATGAGCAGTTCTTC. Translated, it gives CSAGTNPHNEQFF.

This clonotype has at least ten counts. The chain uses TRBV30 and TRBJ2-1; D is undetermined. Germline lookup yields CDR1 GTSNPN and CDR2 SVGIG (reference sequence). CDR3 size: 12 residues. The V gene lost 0 bases and the J gene lost 9 bases, with 9 bases spanning the gap. CDR3 DNA sequence: TGTGCCTGGAGTGTAGGGATTTTTGAGCAGTTCTTC. Its protein product is CAWSVGIFEQFF.

This clonotype occurred many times. The rearrangement joins TRBV20-1 to TRBJ2-7; 10 nucleotides agree with TRBD2. This CDR3 contains 14 residues. Trimming removed 6 bases from V and 3 bases from J; junction bases left unmatched: 8. Germline V CDR1 and CDR2: DFQATT, SNEGSKA (reference sequence). The CDR3: CSALLAGANYEQYF. CDR3 bases: TGCAGTGCGCTGCTAGCGGGAGCCAACTACGAGCAGTACTTC.

This chain links TRBV5-5 with TRBJ1-2; 8 positions match TRBD1. The CDR3 runs 15 residues. The V gene's germline CDR1 is SGHKS and CDR2 YYEKEE (reference sequence). V dropped 5 bases and J dropped 1; count of bases not matched to a gene: 7. CDR3 protein: CASSPGTGFNYGYTF. The CDR3 DNA is TGTGCCAGCAGTCCCGGGACAGGATTTAACTATGGCTACACCTTC.

This clonotype was counted many times. The chain has TRBV2 and TRBJ2-2, with a possible D match to TRBD1 (5 bases). V was clipped by 5 bases and J by 4 bases, with 11 bases between them. The length of the CDR3 is 14 residues. Germline CDR1 reads SNHLY; CDR2 reads FYNNEI. In DNA form, the CDR3 reads TGTGCCAGCAGTTACCTACAGGCCACCGGGGAGCTGTTTTTT. Translation gives CASSYLQATGELFF.

The rearrangement uses TRBV29-1 and TRBJ1-1, with D perhaps matching TRBD1 (5 bases). V lost 1 base and J lost 5, with 17 bases in between. CDR1 is SQVTM and CDR2 is ANQGSEA in the germline V gene. This CDR3 is built from 15 residues. In DNA form, the CDR3 reads TGCAGCGTTGAAGTCCCTACCTTGGGGGGAACTGAAGCTTTCTTT. It specifies CSVEVPTLGGTEAFF.